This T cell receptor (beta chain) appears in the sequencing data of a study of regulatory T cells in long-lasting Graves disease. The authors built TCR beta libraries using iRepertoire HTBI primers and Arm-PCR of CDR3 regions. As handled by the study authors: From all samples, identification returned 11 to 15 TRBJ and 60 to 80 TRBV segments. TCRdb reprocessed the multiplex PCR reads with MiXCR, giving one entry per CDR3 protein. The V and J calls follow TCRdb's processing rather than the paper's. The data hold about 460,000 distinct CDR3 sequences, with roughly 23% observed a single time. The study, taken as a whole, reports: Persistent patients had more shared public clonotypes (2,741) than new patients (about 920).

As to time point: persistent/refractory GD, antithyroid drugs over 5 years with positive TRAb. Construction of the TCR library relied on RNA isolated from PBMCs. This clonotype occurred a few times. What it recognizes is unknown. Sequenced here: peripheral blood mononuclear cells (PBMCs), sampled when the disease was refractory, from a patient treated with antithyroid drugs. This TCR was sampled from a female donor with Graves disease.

Written as DNA, the CDR3 is TGCGCCAGCAGAGGCCGAGGACAAGCCTATGGCTACACCTTC. Residues: CASRGRGQAYGYTF. This sequence joins TRBV5-1 and TRBJ1-2; D might be TRBD1 (5 bases). The V gene's germline CDR1 is SGHRS and CDR2 YFSETQ. This CDR3 has 14 amino acids. V dropped 5 bases and J dropped 4 bases, with 15 bases sitting between them.